The 25 T cell receptor beta chains listed next were all sequenced from one sample in a study of cytomegalovirus exposure and HLA in healthy donors. PCR used 60 Vbeta primers and 13 Jbeta primers. Sequencing used immunoSEQ multiplex PCR; TCRdb keeps in-frame clones, though not all of them. The table records about 160,000 clones, approximately 81% of them present only once. Material for sequencing was PBMCs. These receptors were collected from a man between 18 and 29 years old in good health and CMV-seropositive.

CDR3 sequence: CASSQGLAGHNEQFF. The CDR3 DNA reads as TGCGCCAGCAGCCAGGGACTAGCGGGGCACAATGAGCAGTTCTTC. The chain employs TRBV5-1 and TRBJ2-1, with 13 bases fitting TRBD2. The CDR3 covers 15 residues. V shed 4 bases and J 5 bases; nucleotides not matched to a gene: 3. Germline loops: CDR1 SGHRS, CDR2 YFSETQ.

This rearrangement joins TRBV5-1 to TRBJ1-3; D possibly corresponds to TRBD1 (5 bases). Trimming took 0 bases from V and 2 from J, leaving 9 bases between them. CDR3 length equals 15 residues. Germline CDR1 reads SGHRS; CDR2 reads YFSETQ. The CDR3 coding sequence is TGCGCCAGCAGCTTGGGAGGACAACCTGGAAACACCATATATTTT. This sequence encodes CASSLGGQPGNTIYF.

A single count supports this clone. The chain uses TRBV6-1 and TRBJ2-5; a possible D gene is TRBD1 (6 bases). The CDR3 contains 15 residues. Trimming shortened V by 4 bases and J by 3 bases, and 15 bases separated the two germline ends. The V gene's germline CDR1 is MNHNS and CDR2 SASEGT. CDR3 sequence reads: CASSGRARGEETQYF. CDR3 DNA sequence: TGTGCCAGCAGTGGGCGGGCCAGGGGTGAAGAGACCCAGTACTTC.

This chain joins TRBV7-2 and TRBJ1-5; the D is unclear. CDR3 length: 15 residues. With 0 bases removed from V and 1 base from J, the gap between germline ends came to 7 bases. Germline CDR1 and CDR2: SGHTA and FQGNSA. The CDR3 DNA reads as TGTGCCAGCAGCTTAGCGTTTGGCAGCAATCAGCCCCAGCATTTT. It translates to CASSLAFGSNQPQHF.

This chain links TRBV20-1 with TRBJ2-7; D unclear. From germline, CDR1 is DFQATT and CDR2 SNEGSKA (reference sequence). V was trimmed by 3 bases and J by 3 bases, leaving 6 bases between them. CDR3 length: 11 amino acids. CDR3 region: CSASFIYEQYF. The CDR3 DNA follows: TGCAGTGCTAGTTTCATCTACGAGCAGTACTTC.

The chain recombines TRBV7-2 with TRBJ1-2; D call uncertain. The V end was cut by 5 bases, the J end by 0 bases, with 13 bases between. Germline V gene data show CDR1 as SGHTA and CDR2 as FQGNSA. CDR3 length: 15 residues. The CDR3 bases are TGTGCCAGCAGCCCCCGTAATCTAGCTAACTATGGCTACACCTTC. This translates into CASSPRNLANYGYTF.

V usage is TRBV30 and J usage is TRBJ2-5; D gene ambiguous. Germline lookup yields CDR1 GTSNPN and CDR2 SVGIG (reference sequence). V was cut by 0 bases and J by 9 bases, with 11 bases left in between. The CDR3 consists of 12 residues. The CDR3 loop reads CAWSVMERAQYF. The CDR3 coding sequence is TGTGCCTGGAGTGTAATGGAACGGGCCCAGTACTTC.

V gene TRBV5-1 combines with J gene TRBJ2-7, with a weak D call TRBD1 (5 bases). The CDR3 totals 13 residues. CDR1 is SGHRS and CDR2 is YFSETQ in the germline V gene. Trimming took off 4 bases at V and 4 bases at J, with 12 bases between the two ends. CDR3 residues: CASSIDSRYEQYF. The CDR3 DNA is TGCGCCAGCAGCATAGACAGTAGATACGAGCAGTACTTC.

This chain connects TRBV5-4 to TRBJ1-1; weak D call: TRBD1 (5 bases). This CDR3 spans 16 amino acids. Germline loops: CDR1 SGHNT, CDR2 YYREEE (reference sequence). V lost 4 bases to trimming and J lost 0 bases, with 16 bases between them. The CDR3 region has the DNA TGTGCCAGCAGCGGGGCCCCCTTCGACCTGAACACTGAAGCTTTCTTT. Protein: CASSGAPFDLNTEAFF.

The rearrangement joins TRBV6-5 to TRBJ2-3; a possible D gene is TRBD2 (5 bases). This CDR3 contains 14 residues. Between the trimmed V and J ends, which lost 2 bases and 6 bases, there was a span of 12 bases. The germline V gene encodes CDR1 MNHEY and CDR2 SVGAGI. CDR3 in amino acids: CASSYMVASDTQYF. The CDR3 DNA follows: TGTGCCAGCAGTTACATGGTAGCGTCGGATACGCAGTATTTT.

The rearrangement joins TRBV19 to TRBJ1-1; the D is unclear. With 5 bases removed from V and 2 bases from J, the gap between germline ends came to 12 bases. CDR1 is LNHDA and CDR2 is SQIVND in the germline V gene (reference sequence). This CDR3 has 14 amino acids. In DNA form, the CDR3 reads TGTGCCAGTAGTGGGCGACGGGAAAACACTGAAGCTTTCTTT. This codes for CASSGRRENTEAFF.

The V and J genes are TRBV5-4 and TRBJ2-3; D may be TRBD2 (5 bases). The CDR3 contains 18 residues. In germline, CDR1 is SGHNT, CDR2 YYREEE (reference sequence). Trimming pared 0 bases from V and 0 bases from J, leaving 17 bases between. The CDR3: CASSLAARPGYSTDTQYF. The DNA for the CDR3 is TGTGCCAGCAGCTTGGCTGCCAGGCCGGGGTATAGCACAGATACGCAGTATTTT.

The gene calls are TRBV11-1 and TRBJ2-7; weak D call: TRBD1 (5 bases). Trimming removed 5 bases from V and 6 bases from J, with 20 bases in between. The germline CDR1 and CDR2 sequences are SGHAT and FQDESV (reference sequence). The CDR3 is made up of 15 amino acids. The CDR3 loop is CASSHPSVGAGEQYF. Here the CDR3 DNA reads TGTGCCAGCAGCCACCCAAGTGTTGGGGCTGGCGAGCAGTACTTC.

This clone turned up a few times. V and J are TRBV29-1 and TRBJ1-1; 7 nucleotides align to TRBD1. This CDR3 is 12 amino acids long. With V trimmed by 7 bases and J by 11 bases, 13 bases remained unmatched. Germline V gives CDR1 SQVTM, CDR2 ANQGSEA. The CDR3 is CSGTTGRNRAFF. The CDR3, as DNA: TGCAGCGGGACGACAGGGAGGAACAGGGCTTTCTTT.

This clone was observed once. The rearrangement links TRBV12-5 to TRBJ2-1; 8 bases are a match to TRBD2. CDR3 size: 17 residues. V lost 1 base and J lost 0; bases outside the gene matches: 5. Germline CDR1 LGHNT, CDR2 FRNRAP. CDR3 sequence: CASGLGTLADSYNEQFF. The DNA for the CDR3 is TGTGCTAGTGGTTTGGGGACACTAGCGGACTCCTACAATGAGCAGTTCTTC.

This clone occurred once. A read error may produce the germline difference seen at one junction end. This sequence joins TRBV14 and TRBJ2-6, with TRBD2 as a possible D gene (6 bases). Germline assignment: CDR1 SGHDN and CDR2 FVKESK. There are 16 residues in the CDR3. The CDR3 DNA follows: TGTGCCAGCAGCCCAATACTTTCCCGCGGGGCCAACGGCCTGACTTTC. It codes for CASSPILSRGANGLTF.

The CDR3 protein is CASSMDSPGNQPQHF. CDR3 in DNA: TGCGCCAGCAGCATGGACAGCCCAGGGAATCAGCCCCAGCATTTT. The chain joins TRBV5-1 to TRBJ1-5; a possible D gene is TRBD1 (6 bases). Trimming left V 4 bases short and J 4 bases short, with 15 bases between. CDR3 length: 15 residues. Germline CDR1 SGHRS, CDR2 YFSETQ.

CDR3 DNA sequence: TGTGCCAGCAGCACCGGGACTAGGGAGACCCAGTACTTC. Protein product: CASSTGTRETQYF. The V gene is TRBV4-2, the J gene TRBJ2-5; 8 bases are a match to TRBD2. V was pared by 5 bases and J by 5 bases, with 4 bases of the junction left unmatched. In germline, CDR1 is LGHNA, CDR2 YNFKEQ. The CDR3 consists of 13 residues.

This sequence joins TRBV6-5 and TRBJ2-1, with D tentatively TRBD2 (7 bases). Deletions cut 7 bases from V and 0 bases from J, with 13 bases between. CDR3 length equals 15 residues. Looked up from germline, CDR1 is MNHEY and CDR2 is SVGAGI. The chain's CDR3 is CASMAGASSYNEQFF. Written as DNA, the CDR3 is TGTGCCAGCATGGCGGGGGCATCCTCCTACAATGAGCAGTTCTTC.

The V gene is TRBV5-1, the J gene TRBJ2-7, with 9 bases identical to TRBD1. V dropped 4 bases and J dropped 2; count of bases not matched to a gene: 4. The CDR3 consists of 14 residues. Germline loops: CDR1 SGHRS, CDR2 YFSETQ. The CDR3 DNA reads as TGCGCCAGCAGCATCCGGACAGGGGCCTACGAGCAGTACTTC. Translation gives CASSIRTGAYEQYF.

The rearrangement joins TRBV6-1 to TRBJ2-2; tentatively, D is TRBD1 (7 bases). Germline CDR1 and CDR2: MNHNS and SASEGT. V was clipped by 11 bases and J by 8 bases, with 21 bases between them. This CDR3 has 14 amino acids. CDR3 residues: CAQRSGRGVGELFF. CDR3 DNA: TGTGCCCAGCGGAGCGGCAGGGGGGTTGGGGAGCTGTTTTTT.

The chain joins TRBV9 to TRBJ1-2; D is uncertain. CDR1 and CDR2 from the germline V gene are SGDLS and YYNGEE. Trimming left V 0 bases short and J 2 bases short, with 8 bases between. There are 14 residues in the CDR3. The CDR3 DNA reads as TGTGCCAGCAGCGTAGCGGCGGAGAACTATGGCTACACCTTC. Translating gives CASSVAAENYGYTF.

This chain links TRBV6-1 with TRBJ1-2, with D maybe TRBD1 (5 bases). CDR3 length: 12 residues. Germline-derived CDR1 and CDR2 are MNHNS and SASEGT. V was trimmed by 7 bases and J by 8 bases, leaving 14 bases between them. CDR3 bases: TGTGCCAGCAAGCAGGGCGGCGGAGGCTACACCTTC. This codes for CASKQGGGGYTF.

V gene TRBV11-2 combines with J gene TRBJ1-1; the match to TRBD1 covers 10 bases. The CDR3 contains 15 residues. With V trimmed by 4 bases and J by 6 bases, 8 bases remained unmatched. In germline, CDR1 is SGHAT, CDR2 FQNNGV. The DNA for the CDR3 is TGTGCCAGCAGCTCCCGCCCCGGGACAGGGGCTGAAGCTTTCTTT. This sequence encodes CASSSRPGTGAEAFF.

This sequence joins TRBV30 and TRBJ1-6; D not certain. Looked up from germline, CDR1 is GTSNPN and CDR2 is SVGIG (reference sequence). The V end was cut by 8 bases, the J end by 7 bases, with 12 bases between. This CDR3 contains 12 residues. The CDR3 nucleotides read TGTGCCGGCGGGCGGCTGAATTCACCCCTCCACTTT. Translated, it gives CAGGRLNSPLHF. The full variable domain, rest sourced from reference TRBV30 and TRBJ1-6, is SQTIHQWPATLVQPVGSPLSLECTVEGTSNPNLYWYRQAAGRGLQLLFYSVGIGQISSEVPQNLSASRPQDRQFILSSKKLLLSDSGFYLCAGGRLNSPLHFGNGTRLTVT.